A selection of T cell receptor beta chains follows, all from one sample in a study of OX40 agonist ivuxolimab in advanced cancers. The repertoire was sequenced with immunoSEQ multiplex PCR; TCRdb's copy has only in-frame clones and lacks some. Among tens of thousands of clones listed, about 83% were seen once. The input for sequencing was CD4+ or CD8+ T cells sorted from blood, taken in a trial of the OX40 agonist ivuxolimab. The receptor source for this set is an adult with an advanced solid tumor such as melanoma, head and neck, liver or kidney cancer. Each CDR3 is given with its conserved first and last residue. The D gene is left open where the match is weak. Not every row has a clone size; where given, it reads once, few, many or a size class.

TRBV5-1	-	TRBD2	TRBJ2-7	TGCGCCAGCAGCTTGCTTTCGACTAGCGGGGGATACGAGCAGTACTTC	CASSLLSTSGGYEQYF
TRBV4-1	-	TRBD1	TRBJ2-3	TGCGCCAGCAGCCAAGGGGACAGCAGCACAGATACGCAGTATTTT	CASSQGDSSTDTQYF
TRBV12-5	-	TRBD1	TRBJ2-2	TGTGCTAGTGGACCCGGGACAGGGGGCTCGAGCGGGGAGCTGTTTTTT	CASGPGTGGSSGELFF
TRBV19	-	-	TRBJ1-1	TGTGCCAGTAGTATATCCGGGAACACTGAAGCTTTCTTT	CASSISGNTEAFF
TRBV7-9	-	TRBD1	TRBJ2-5	TGTGCCAGCAGCGGTCAGGGGGCACGTGAGACCCAGTACTTC	CASSGQGARETQYF
TRBV10-2	large	-	TRBJ1-2	TGCGCCAGCAGTGATTCGCCAGTTTATGGCTACACCTTC	CASSDSPVYGYTF
TRBV4-2	-	TRBD1	TRBJ1-1	TGTGCCAGCAGTCCGACAGGGGCCACTCAAGAAGCTTTCTTT	CASSPTGATQEAFF
TRBV6-5	-	TRBD2	TRBJ2-2	TGTGCCAGCAGTTACGGACTAGCGGGAAGGACCGGGGAGCTGTTTTTT	CASSYGLAGRTGELFF
TRBV6-1	-	-	TRBJ2-2	TGTGCCACCGGAGACGGTCGGTACACCGGGGAGCTGTTTTTT	CATGDGRYTGELFF
TRBV6-6	few	-	TRBJ2-1	TGTGCCAGCAGTTACCTCCCGCAGGGAATGGACAATGAGCAGTTCTTC	CASSYLPQGMDNEQFF
TRBV12-5	-	-	TRBJ2-2	TGTGCTAGTGATACGCAGGGGCCCTGGAACACCGGGGAGCTGTTTTTT	CASDTQGPWNTGELFF
TRBV4-2	-	-	TRBJ1-2	TGTGCCAGCAGCCAAGATCGGGAGGGGGTCTACTATGGCTACACCTTC	CASSQDREGVYYGYTF
TRBV27	-	TRBD1	TRBJ1-2	TGTGCCAGCAGAATTCAGGGGGGCTATGGCTACACCTTC	CASRIQGGYGYTF
TRBV25-1	-	-	TRBJ1-1	TGTGCCAGCAGTGTAAACACCGGGGTCATTGAAGCTTTCTTT	CASSVNTGVIEAFF
TRBV28	-	-	TRBJ1-1	-	CASSSGDKAVTLWGQGSGRTEAFF
TRBV7-9	-	-	TRBJ1-5	TGTGCCAGCAACCTCGGCAGAAATCAGCCCCAGCATTTT	CASNLGRNQPQHF
TRBV7-2	few	-	TRBJ1-2	TGTGCCAGCAGCTTAAAGCGGGGGTACGATGGCTACACCTTC	CASSLKRGYDGYTF
TRBV5-1	-	-	TRBJ2-6	TGCGCCAGCAGCTGGACCACAAGACCATCGGCCTCTGGGGCCAACGTCCTGACTTTC	CASSWTTRPSASGANVLTF
TRBV9	once	-	TRBJ1-5	TGTGCCAGCAGCGTAGATGGGGTGGCCAATCAGCCCCAGCATTTT	CASSVDGVANQPQHF
TRBV27	-	TRBD2	TRBJ2-2	TGTGCCAGCAGTTTTTTGGTGACCGGGACTAGTGGGACCGGGGAGCTGTTTTTT	CASSFLVTGTSGTGELFF
TRBV27	-	-	TRBJ2-5	TGTGCCAGCAGTAAGTCGTACACCCTTGCAGAGACCCAGTACTTC	CASSKSYTLAETQYF
TRBV29-1	-	TRBD1	TRBJ2-3	TGCAGCGTTGCTGGGACAGTTCGTCGGTCAGATACGCAGTATTTT	CSVAGTVRRSDTQYF
TRBV12-5	-	-	TRBJ2-3	TGTGCTAGTTACACAGGCTCTAGCACAGATACGCAGTATTTT	CASYTGSSTDTQYF
TRBV2	-	-	TRBJ2-2	TGTGCCAGCAGTGAAGTTTGGCAGAGCTCGAACACCGGGGAGCTGTTTTTT	CASSEVWQSSNTGELFF
TRBV7-9	-	-	TRBJ2-3	TGTGCCAGCAGCCCCCCCGCAGATACGCAGTATTTT	CASSPPADTQYF
TRBV13	-	TRBD1	TRBJ2-2	TGTGCCAGCAGCTTAATGTCAGGGGGTAAGAACACCGGGGAGCTGTTTTTT	CASSLMSGGKNTGELFF
TRBV2	-	TRBD1	TRBJ1-2	TGTGCCAGCCGGGGGAGGGGGCTACATGGCTACACCTTC	CASRGRGLHGYTF
TRBV4-2	once	-	TRBJ1-5	TGTGCCAGCAGCCAAGAACTAGGTCAGCCCCAGCATTTT	CASSQELGQPQHF
TRBV19	medium-sized	-	TRBJ1-1	TGTGCCAGTACCATAGGAGGATCTGAAGCTTTCTTT	CASTIGGSEAFF
TRBV6-5	-	TRBD2	TRBJ2-3	TGTGCCAGCAGTTGGACTAGCGGGGGGGCAGATACGCAGTATTTT	CASSWTSGGADTQYF
TRBV7-5	-	-	TRBJ2-5	TGTGCCAGAAGCATAGACAGGGTGGAGGAGACCCAGTACTTC	CARSIDRVEETQYF
TRBV9	-	TRBD2	TRBJ2-3	TGTGCCAGCAGCCTTAGCGGGGGGCGGACAGATACGCAGTATTTT	CASSLSGGRTDTQYF
TRBV7-9	-	-	TRBJ1-5	TGTGCCAGCAGCTTAAGTAGGGCAGGGCTCGCTCAGCCCCAGCATTTT	CASSLSRAGLAQPQHF
TRBV6-5	-	-	TRBJ2-1	TGTGCCAGCAGTCCTGGGACGGGAGAATACAATGAGCAGTTCTTC	CASSPGTGEYNEQFF
TRBV14	-	-	TRBJ2-7	TGTGCCAGCAGCCCGACCCCCTCCTACGAGCAGTACTTC	CASSPTPSYEQYF
TRBV5-4	-	-	TRBJ2-1	TGTGCCAGCAGCTTTGGGGGTCCGGGCTACAATGAGCAGTTCTTC	CASSFGGPGYNEQFF
TRBV19	-	-	TRBJ2-1	TGTGCCAGTAGTATAGGGTCTATTGAGCAGTTCTTC	CASSIGSIEQFF
TRBV9	-	-	TRBJ2-5	TGTGCCAGCAGCGCAGAGCCTGAAGAGACCCAGTACTTC	CASSAEPEETQYF
TRBV4-3	-	TRBD2	TRBJ2-1	TGCGCCAGCAGCCAAGAACGGGGACTAGTTTACAATGAGCAGTTCTTC	CASSQERGLVYNEQFF
TRBV7-9	large	TRBD1	TRBJ2-7	TGTGCCAGCAGTTCCCCCGGGACAGCCCTGTACGAGCAGTACTTC	CASSSPGTALYEQYF
TRBV4-1	-	TRBD1	TRBJ2-7	TGCGCCAGCAGCCAGTTTCAGGGGGCCGGAAACGAGCAGTACTTC	CASSQFQGAGNEQYF
TRBV29-1	once	-	TRBJ1-2	TGCAGCGTTGAGGGGACGGGAACTTATGGCTACACCTTC	CSVEGTGTYGYTF
TRBV4-3	-	-	TRBJ2-5	TGCGCCAGCAGCCAAGATATCGGGGGTAGAGAGACCCAGTACTTC	CASSQDIGGRETQYF
TRBV5-5	-	-	TRBJ2-1	TGTGCCAGCAGCTTGACCACGGACAGCTCCTACAATGAGCAGTTCTTC	CASSLTTDSSYNEQFF
TRBV7-6	-	TRBD1	TRBJ2-3	TGTGCCAGCAGCCCCGGGACAGGGGAGAGGACGCAGTATTTT	CASSPGTGERTQYF
TRBV7-6	-	-	TRBJ2-7	TGTGCCAGCAGCCCGGGGCCCCCTCCCAACGAGCAGTACTTC	CASSPGPPPNEQYF
TRBV27	-	-	TRBJ1-3	TGTGCCAGCAGTTGGCGACAGGAGAACTCTGGAAACACCATATATTTT	CASSWRQENSGNTIYF
TRBV5-5	-	-	TRBJ1-5	TGTGCCAGCAGCTTGCGACAGTCTCATCAGCCCCAGCATTTT	CASSLRQSHQPQHF